Below, 24 T cell receptor beta chains from the same sample are listed, as sequenced in a study of shared clonotypes between healthy human individuals. Naive CD8 cells, CD45RO-negative and positively selected for CCR7, excluded terminally differentiated effector memory CD45RA+ cells. Produced via immunoSEQ multiplex PCR; TCRdb's table is partial and in-frame only. The data contain around 1,900,000 clones, just under 95% of them seen just once; the ten biggest clones take up about 1.6%. Specimen: naive CD8+ T cells from PBMCs. The receptors derive from a man aged 18 to 29 in good health. Some clones in this sample may be carry-over from other donors' samples.

The V gene is TRBV11-2, the J gene TRBJ2-3; TRBD2 aligns across 14 bases. V lost 10 bases to trimming and J lost 4 bases; unmatched junction nucleotides: 10. This CDR3 spans 16 amino acids. In germline, CDR1 is SGHAT, CDR2 FQNNGV. CDR3 DNA sequence: TGTGCCATAGAGGGACTAGCGGGAGAGCCGGCAGATACGCAGTATTTT. It is translated as CAIEGLAGEPADTQYF.

The chain uses TRBV6-5 and TRBJ2-3; D is tentatively TRBD1 or TRBD2 (5 bases each). CDR3 length: 13 amino acids. Trimming pared 2 bases from V and 4 bases from J, leaving 7 bases between. The V gene's germline CDR1 is MNHEY and CDR2 SVGAGI. Here the CDR3 DNA reads TGTGCCAGCAGTTACCGGGGCTCAGATACGCAGTATTTT. Its translation is CASSYRGSDTQYF.

J is TRBJ1-6 and V is TRBV7-8; unclear D gene. Trimming stripped 0 bases from V and 9 bases from J, with 27 bases between. Germline-derived CDR1 and CDR2 are SGHVS and FQNEAQ. CDR3 length equals 20 residues. This chain's CDR3 is CASSLARTVNPLQGSSPLHF. DNA of the CDR3: TGTGCCAGCAGCTTAGCGCGTACAGTCAACCCATTGCAAGGTAGTTCACCCCTCCACTTT.

Concerning this clone: The sample contains more than one DNA sequence encoding this CDR3. This sequence joins TRBV27 and TRBJ1-5, with TRBD1 as a possible D gene (5 bases). The germline V gene encodes CDR1 MNHEY and CDR2 SMNVEV (reference sequence). The CDR3 is 14 residues long. With 2 bases removed from V and 2 bases from J, the gap between germline ends came to 7 bases. The CDR3 DNA reads TGTGCCAGCAGTTTACGGGACCGCAATCAGCCCCAGCATTTT. Its protein product is CASSLRDRNQPQHF.

The chain joins TRBV7-9 to TRBJ1-2, with unresolved D. CDR1 and CDR2 from the germline V gene are SEHNR and FQNEAQ (reference sequence). V was cut by 5 bases and J by 8 bases, with 9 bases left in between. The CDR3 spans 11 residues. The CDR3 here is CASSTPTGYTF. The DNA for the CDR3 is TGTGCCAGCAGCACGCCCACGGGCTACACCTTC.

A single count supports this clone. This chain connects TRBV30 to TRBJ2-7; D remains unclear. Germline loops: CDR1 GTSNPN, CDR2 SVGIG (reference sequence). This CDR3 has 12 amino acids. The V gene lost 3 bases and the J gene lost 3 bases, with 9 bases spanning the gap. CDR3 nucleotides: TGTGCCTGGAGGAAGTCGGTCTACGAGCAGTACTTC. Protein: CAWRKSVYEQYF.

The chain combines TRBV4-3 with TRBJ2-7; the D is unclear. The V end lost 0 bases, the J end lost 4 bases, and 28 bases lay between the germline ends. The germline CDR1 and CDR2 sequences are LGHNA and YSLEER. This CDR3 spans 20 amino acids. For the CDR3, the DNA is TGCGCCAGCAGCCAAGACCACACCTACGACCGGCCATTCCCCGTATACGAGCAGTACTTC. The encoded protein is CASSQDHTYDRPFPVYEQYF.

The gene calls are TRBV15 and TRBJ1-5; D ambiguous. The CDR3 has 12 residues. Germline assignment: CDR1 LNHNV and CDR2 YYDKDF (reference sequence). With 5 bases removed from V and 6 bases from J, the gap between germline ends came to 8 bases. CDR3 amino acids: CATSPLGQPQHF. DNA of the CDR3: TGTGCCACCAGCCCCTTGGGTCAGCCCCAGCATTTT.

V gene TRBV13 combines with J gene TRBJ2-3, with TRBD2 identical over 9 bases. The germline V gene has CDR1 PRHDT and CDR2 FYEKMQ (reference sequence). Trimming removed 4 bases from V and 4 bases from J; junction bases left unmatched: 6. The CDR3 is 15 amino acids. The CDR3, as DNA: TGTGCCAGCAGCTCGCGGGAGGGCCGACCAGATACGCAGTATTTT. It specifies CASSSREGRPDTQYF.

The chain joins TRBV7-9 to TRBJ2-7; TRBD1 is a possible D gene (6 bases). Trimming cost V 4 bases and J 5 bases, with 27 bases left between them. There are 18 residues in the CDR3. CDR1 and CDR2 from the germline V gene are SEHNR and FQNEAQ (reference sequence). The CDR3 DNA follows: TGTGCCAGCAGCTCAACCAGAATTTCCCAGGCGGACAGCCACGAGCAGTACTTC. Protein sequence: CASSSTRISQADSHEQYF. Based on the CDR3 plus reference TRBV7-9 and TRBJ2-7, the full variable domain is DTGVSQNPRHKITKRGQNVTFRCDPISEHNRLYWYRQTLGQGPEFLTYFQNEAQLEKSRLLSDRFSAERPKGSFSTLEIQRTEQGDSAMYLCASSSTRISQADSHEQYFGPGTRLTVT.

The rearrangement uses TRBV10-3 and TRBJ2-2; D is unclear. The CDR3 totals 16 residues. Germline CDR1 ENHRY, CDR2 SYGVKD. V was cut by 0 bases and J by 0 bases, with 8 bases left in between. CDR3 sequence (DNA): TGTGCCATCAGTGAGTCCGGCGGAACGAACACCGGGGAGCTGTTTTTT. Translated, it gives CAISESGGTNTGELFF.

A note on this clone: Additional DNA sequences in this sample encode the identical CDR3. The chain recombines TRBV4-1 with TRBJ2-2, with 8 bases aligning to TRBD1. Germline V gene lookup returns CDR1 MGHRA and CDR2 YSYEKL. The CDR3 is 16 residues long. Trimming at V came to 1 base and at J to 3 bases, leaving 4 bases not matched to a gene. CDR3 in amino acids: CASSQVQGAHTGELFF. The CDR3 DNA is TGCGCCAGCAGCCAAGTGCAGGGGGCGCACACCGGGGAGCTGTTTTTT.

The V and J genes are TRBV27 and TRBJ2-3; perhaps TRBD2 as D (6 bases). CDR3 length: 14 residues. Germline V lookup: CDR1 MNHEY, CDR2 SMNVEV (reference sequence). The V gene lost 5 bases and the J gene lost 4 bases, with 13 bases spanning the gap. The CDR3 is CASSRGLTADTQYF. CDR3 DNA: TGTGCCAGCAGTCGGGGACTTACCGCAGATACGCAGTATTTT.

Written as DNA, the CDR3 is TGTGCCAGCAGCTTAGGTCCGGGTGGGGAGCTGTTTTTT. Protein sequence: CASSLGPGGELFF. This chain connects TRBV11-2 to TRBJ2-2; no reliable D call. The length of the CDR3 is 13 residues. Germline values: CDR1 SGHAT, CDR2 FQNNGV. V was shortened by 1 base and J by 8 bases, with 8 bases between the two germline ends.

This clone was seen a few times. V and J are TRBV9 and TRBJ1-5, with D possibly TRBD1 on 5 matching bases. The germline gives CDR1 SGDLS, CDR2 YYNGEE. CDR3 size: 14 residues. The V end was cut by 4 bases, the J end by 4 bases, with 12 bases between. The CDR3 region has the DNA TGTGCCAGCAGCCTTGGGACGGCGAATCAGCCCCAGCATTTT. This encodes CASSLGTANQPQHF.

This sequence joins TRBV7-6 and TRBJ2-7; 9 nucleotides align to TRBD2. This CDR3 region has 19 residues. V gave up 1 base and J gave up 3 bases; unmatched junction bases: 16. Germline CDR1 and CDR2: SGHVS and FNYEAQ. In DNA, the CDR3 is TGTGCCAGCAGCTTAGAGATGGCGGGAGGGCCTTCGCGGGACTACGAGCAGTACTTC. Translation: CASSLEMAGGPSRDYEQYF.

The chain employs TRBV11-1 and TRBJ1-1; D is uncertain. V was shortened by 5 bases and J by 4 bases, with 17 bases between the two germline ends. Germline lookup yields CDR1 SGHAT and CDR2 FQDESV (reference sequence). The CDR3 loop spans 15 amino acids. The CDR3 nucleotides are TGTGCCAGCAGCCCCTCAGCAGGATGGGCCACTGAAGCTTTCTTT. Translating gives CASSPSAGWATEAFF. The full variable domain, with the rest looked up from reference TRBV11-1 and TRBJ1-1, is EAEVAQSPRYKITEKSQAVAFWCDPISGHATLYWYRQILGQGPELLVQFQDESVVDDSQLPKDRFSAERLKGVDSTLKIQPAELGDSAMYLCASSPSAGWATEAFFGQGTRLTVV.

Comment on this clone: Other DNA sequences in the sample encode the same CDR3. The chain joins TRBV27 to TRBJ2-1; 10 positions agree with TRBD1. J gave up 7 bases and V 2 bases, and 2 bases lay outside the gene matches. Germline V gene data show CDR1 as MNHEY and CDR2 as SMNVEV (reference sequence). The CDR3 loop spans 14 amino acids. For the CDR3, the DNA is TGTGCCAGCAGTTTAGGGACAGGGGTTAATGAGCAGTTCTTC. It yields the protein CASSLGTGVNEQFF.

V and J are TRBV11-2 and TRBJ2-5; the D gene could be TRBD1 or TRBD2 (5 bases each). The germline V gene has CDR1 SGHAT and CDR2 FQNNGV. The CDR3 consists of 14 residues. Deletions cut 2 bases from V and 4 bases from J, with 11 bases between. The CDR3: CASSLSGAGETQYF. CDR3 bases: TGTGCCAGCAGCTTATCCGGGGCGGGAGAGACCCAGTACTTC.

The chain carries TRBV30 and TRBJ1-1; D unresolved. This CDR3 contains 11 residues. Looked up from germline, CDR1 is GTSNPN and CDR2 is SVGIG (reference sequence). With 4 bases removed from V and 6 bases from J, the gap between germline ends came to 9 bases. The CDR3 nucleotides read TGTGCCTGGACGGGAGGGTCTGAAGCTTTCTTT. This encodes CAWTGGSEAFF.

The chain employs TRBV29-1 and TRBJ2-5; D uncertain. Per the germline V gene, CDR1 is SQVTM and CDR2 is ANQGSEA. V lost 1 base and J lost 4, with 16 bases in between. The CDR3 is made up of 15 amino acids. The CDR3 DNA reads TGCAGCGTTGAAGTTTTTGGGAACGATAGAGAGACCCAGTACTTC. Its protein product is CSVEVFGNDRETQYF.

The rearrangement uses TRBV19 and TRBJ1-2, with a weak D call TRBD1 (6 bases). The germline V and J ends were trimmed by 3 bases and 7 bases, with 15 bases remaining between them. The CDR3 extends over 14 amino acids. CDR1 is LNHDA, CDR2 SQIVND, per germline (reference sequence). The CDR3 region is CASSISQGPRGYTF. CDR3 bases: TGTGCCAGTAGTATCTCACAGGGTCCGCGTGGCTACACCTTC.

The chain couples TRBV7-8 to TRBJ1-5; weak D call: TRBD1 (6 bases). The CDR3 loop spans 14 amino acids. V was clipped by 5 bases and J by 2 bases, with 10 bases between them. CDR1 and CDR2 from the germline V gene are SGHVS and FQNEAQ. DNA of the CDR3: TGTGCCAGCAGCACCCGGACAGGCAATCAGCCCCAGCATTTT. This gives the protein CASSTRTGNQPQHF.

This chain connects TRBV27 to TRBJ2-7, with a possible D match to TRBD1 (6 bases). V lost 3 bases to trimming and J lost 4 bases, with 13 bases between them. CDR1 is MNHEY and CDR2 is SMNVEV in the germline V gene (reference sequence). This CDR3 comprises 14 residues. CDR3 nucleotide sequence: TGTGCCAGCAGTTTCGGTCAGGGGCGGTACGAGCAGTACTTC. Its translation: CASSFGQGRYEQYF.